The 3 T cell receptor beta chains below were found in one sample sequenced in a study of T cells of healthy individuals. One entry per CDR3 protein, called by TCRdb with MiXCR from the 5' RACE reads. Of 85,000 to 100,000 distinct CDR3 sequences detected, approximately 15% appear once; the ten largest clones hold 6% to 8%. All receptors come from a human donor in good health.

This clonotype was picked up a small number of times. The V call is TRBV28, the J call TRBJ2-3, with 7 bases fitting TRBD2. CDR1 MDHEN and CDR2 SYDVKM come from the germline V gene. V was clipped by 6 bases and J by 4 bases; unmatched bases: 1. The CDR3 has 12 residues. The DNA for the CDR3 is TGTGCCAGCAGGGGGGGGTCAGATACGCAGTATTTT. Translating it yields CASRGGSDTQYF.

This clonotype has just a few counts. The V call is TRBV5-1, the J call TRBJ1-6, with D possibly TRBD1 on 5 matching bases. Trimming stripped 1 base from V and 8 bases from J, with 10 bases between. The CDR3 covers 14 residues. Germline V CDR1 and CDR2: SGHRS, YFSETQ. CDR3 coding DNA: TGCGCCAGCAGCTTGAACCGCAGGGATTCACCCCTCCACTTT. Its translation: CASSLNRRDSPLHF.

The chain has TRBV20-1 and TRBJ2-1; 8 bases fit TRBD2. This CDR3 is built from 15 residues. With V trimmed by 0 bases and J by 2 bases, 3 bases remained unmatched. Germline-derived CDR1 and CDR2 are DFQATT and SNEGSKA (reference sequence). The CDR3: CSAREYGGAYNEQFF. The CDR3 DNA sequence: TGCAGTGCTAGAGAATACGGGGGGGCCTACAATGAGCAGTTCTTC.